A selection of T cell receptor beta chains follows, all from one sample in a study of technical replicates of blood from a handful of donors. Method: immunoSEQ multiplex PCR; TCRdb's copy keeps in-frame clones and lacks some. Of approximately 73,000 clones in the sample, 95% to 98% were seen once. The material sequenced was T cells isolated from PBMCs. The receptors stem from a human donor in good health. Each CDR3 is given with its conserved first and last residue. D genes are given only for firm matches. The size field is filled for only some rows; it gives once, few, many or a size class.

cdr3_aa: CASSLARPGGGRNQPQHF
cdr3_nt: TGTGCCAGCAGCTTAGCACGGCCGGGAGGAGGTAGGAATCAGCCCCAGCATTTT
clone_size: NA
j_call: TRBJ1-5
v_call: TRBV7-8
d_call: NA

cdr3_aa: CAWTSGYNEQFF
cdr3_nt: TGTGCCTGGACTAGCGGCTACAATGAGCAGTTCTTC
clone_size: NA
j_call: TRBJ2-1
v_call: TRBV30
d_call: TRBD2

cdr3_aa: CAMERAYNEQFF
cdr3_nt: TGTGCCATGGAGCGAGCCTACAATGAGCAGTTCTTC
clone_size: NA
j_call: TRBJ2-1
v_call: TRBV5-5
d_call: NA

cdr3_aa: CSVERDRDFTDTQYF
cdr3_nt: TGCAGTGTTGAAAGGGACAGAGACTTCACAGATACGCAGTATTTT
clone_size: NA
j_call: TRBJ2-3
v_call: TRBV29-1
d_call: TRBD1

cdr3_aa: CAEGMSQPQHF
cdr3_nt: TGTGCAGAGGGTATGAGTCAGCCCCAGCATTTT
clone_size: NA
j_call: TRBJ1-5
v_call: TRBV6-1
d_call: NA

cdr3_aa: CASSIQRGAFF
cdr3_nt: TGTGCCAGTAGTATCCAGCGTGGGGCTTTCTTT
clone_size: NA
j_call: TRBJ1-1
v_call: TRBV19
d_call: NA

cdr3_aa: CASSPSGAKNIQYF
cdr3_nt: TGCGCCAGCAGCCCTAGCGGAGCCAAAAACATTCAGTACTTC
clone_size: NA
j_call: TRBJ2-4
v_call: TRBV10-2
d_call: TRBD2

cdr3_aa: CASSSSGIYEQYF
cdr3_nt: TGTGCCAGCAGCTCGAGCGGGATCTACGAGCAGTACTTC
clone_size: once
j_call: TRBJ2-7
v_call: TRBV5-4
d_call: TRBD2

cdr3_aa: CASSYSKGLGTQYF
cdr3_nt: TGTGCCAGCAGTTACTCGAAGGGACTTGGGACCCAGTACTTC
clone_size: NA
j_call: TRBJ2-5
v_call: TRBV6-6
d_call: NA

cdr3_aa: CASSQVGGGVNEKLFF
cdr3_nt: TGTGCCAGCAGCCAAGTTGGGGGGGGAGTTAATGAAAAACTGTTTTTT
clone_size: NA
j_call: TRBJ1-4
v_call: TRBV4-2
d_call: NA

cdr3_aa: CASSLVRKPYEQYF
cdr3_nt: TGTGCCAGCAGCTTGGTCAGGAAGCCCTACGAGCAGTACTTC
clone_size: once
j_call: TRBJ2-7
v_call: TRBV5-6
d_call: NA

cdr3_aa: CASGDREVETGELFF
cdr3_nt: TGTGCCAGCGGGGACAGGGAAGTAGAGACCGGGGAGCTGTTTTTT
clone_size: NA
j_call: TRBJ2-2
v_call: TRBV19
d_call: TRBD1

cdr3_aa: CSAQGFTEAFF
cdr3_nt: TGCAGTGCCCAGGGTTTCACTGAAGCTTTCTTT
clone_size: once
j_call: TRBJ1-1
v_call: TRBV20-1
d_call: NA

cdr3_aa: CASSIDLRGRDNEQFF
cdr3_nt: TGTGCCAGTAGTATAGATCTAAGGGGTCGGGACAATGAGCAGTTCTTC
clone_size: NA
j_call: TRBJ2-1
v_call: TRBV19
d_call: NA

cdr3_aa: CASSLRTGSTEAFF
cdr3_nt: TGTGCCAGCAGTCTTAGGACAGGGAGTACTGAAGCTTTCTTT
clone_size: NA
j_call: TRBJ1-1
v_call: TRBV27
d_call: TRBD1

cdr3_aa: CASSPDSYSNQPQHF
cdr3_nt: TGCGCCAGCAGCCCGGACAGTTATAGCAATCAGCCCCAGCATTTT
clone_size: NA
j_call: TRBJ1-5
v_call: TRBV5-1
d_call: NA

cdr3_aa: CASSRIWTGNEKLFF
cdr3_nt: TGCGCCAGCAGCCGGATATGGACAGGGAATGAAAAACTGTTTTTT
clone_size: NA
j_call: TRBJ1-4
v_call: TRBV4-3
d_call: TRBD1

cdr3_aa: CARGEGWGNQPQHF
cdr3_nt: TGTGCCAGGGGGGAGGGTTGGGGAAATCAGCCCCAGCATTTT
clone_size: NA
j_call: TRBJ1-5
v_call: TRBV2
d_call: NA

cdr3_aa: CASSQDRGTGVTEAFF
cdr3_nt: TGCGCCAGCAGCCAAGATAGGGGGACAGGGGTTACTGAAGCTTTCTTT
clone_size: NA
j_call: TRBJ1-1
v_call: TRBV4-1
d_call: TRBD1

cdr3_aa: CASSEGTGINQPQHF
cdr3_nt: TGTGCCAGCAGTGAAGGGACAGGGATAAACCAGCCCCAGCATTTT
clone_size: NA
j_call: TRBJ1-5
v_call: TRBV6-1
d_call: TRBD1

cdr3_aa: CASSLRQDHEQYF
cdr3_nt: TGTGCCAGCAGCTTAAGACAGGATCACGAGCAGTACTTC
clone_size: NA
j_call: TRBJ2-7
v_call: TRBV11-2
d_call: NA

cdr3_aa: CASSVRAITGELFF
cdr3_nt: TGTGCCAGCAGCGTGAGAGCAATTACCGGGGAGCTGTTTTTT
clone_size: NA
j_call: TRBJ2-2
v_call: TRBV9
d_call: NA

cdr3_aa: CASSLSSDEQYF
cdr3_nt: TGTGCCAGCAGCTTGTCTAGCGACGAGCAGTACTTC
clone_size: NA
j_call: TRBJ2-7
v_call: TRBV5-6
d_call: NA

cdr3_aa: CASSQGRYGYTF
cdr3_nt: TGTGCCAGCAGTCAGGGCAGGTATGGCTACACCTTC
clone_size: NA
j_call: TRBJ1-2
v_call: TRBV28
d_call: NA

cdr3_aa: CAWRGGTRELFF
cdr3_nt: TGTGCCTGGAGAGGCGGGACTAGGGAGCTGTTTTTT
clone_size: NA
j_call: TRBJ2-2
v_call: TRBV30
d_call: TRBD2

cdr3_aa: CASSPGQGFSYEQYF
cdr3_nt: TGTGCCAGCAGCCCCGGGCAGGGCTTCTCCTACGAGCAGTACTTC
clone_size: NA
j_call: TRBJ2-7
v_call: TRBV6-5
d_call: NA

cdr3_aa: CAIRGGQLDNQPQHF
cdr3_nt: TGTGCCATCAGGGGGGGGCAATTGGACAATCAGCCCCAGCATTTT
clone_size: NA
j_call: TRBJ1-5
v_call: TRBV10-3
d_call: NA

cdr3_aa: CASSLFGQIIHEQYF
cdr3_nt: TGTGCCAGCAGCTTATTTGGGCAGATTATACACGAGCAGTACTTC
clone_size: NA
j_call: TRBJ2-7
v_call: TRBV5-6
d_call: NA

cdr3_aa: CASSLGHTDTQYF
cdr3_nt: TGTGCCAGCAGCTTGGGACACACAGATACGCAGTATTTT
clone_size: once
j_call: TRBJ2-3
v_call: TRBV5-6
d_call: NA

cdr3_aa: CASSPQGGTGNTIYF
cdr3_nt: TGTGCCAGCAGTCCTCAAGGGGGAACCGGAAACACCATATATTTT
clone_size: NA
j_call: TRBJ1-3
v_call: TRBV28
d_call: NA

cdr3_aa: CASSLHSTGNTIYF
cdr3_nt: TGTGCCAGCAGTTTACACAGCACTGGAAACACCATATATTTT
clone_size: NA
j_call: TRBJ1-3
v_call: TRBV27
d_call: NA

cdr3_aa: CSAGGTGASYEQYF
cdr3_nt: TGCAGCGCCGGTGGGACAGGGGCCTCCTACGAGCAGTACTTC
clone_size: NA
j_call: TRBJ2-7
v_call: TRBV29-1
d_call: TRBD1

cdr3_aa: CAVRGGIDYEQYF
cdr3_nt: TGTGCCGTCCGGGGGGGGATCGACTACGAGCAGTACTTC
clone_size: NA
j_call: TRBJ2-7
v_call: TRBV6-5
d_call: TRBD2

cdr3_aa: CASSIGLVTADTQYF
cdr3_nt: TGTGCCAGTAGTATAGGACTAGTGACCGCAGATACGCAGTATTTT
clone_size: NA
j_call: TRBJ2-3
v_call: TRBV19
d_call: NA

cdr3_aa: CASSEAHGSLGRRAYEQYF
cdr3_nt: TGTGCCAGCAGTGAAGCGCACGGGAGTCTGGGGAGAAGGGCCTACGAGCAGTACTTC
clone_size: NA
j_call: TRBJ2-7
v_call: TRBV6-1
d_call: NA

cdr3_aa: CSVEMGQTSSYEQYF
cdr3_nt: TGCAGCGTTGAAATGGGACAGACCAGCTCCTACGAGCAGTACTTC
clone_size: NA
j_call: TRBJ2-7
v_call: TRBV29-1
d_call: TRBD1

cdr3_aa: CASSRGLAGNTDTQYF
cdr3_nt: TGTGCCAGCAGCCGTGGACTAGCGGGGAACACAGATACGCAGTATTTT
clone_size: NA
j_call: TRBJ2-3
v_call: TRBV27
d_call: TRBD2

cdr3_aa: CASSQGPRARFDEQYF
cdr3_nt: TGTGCCAGCAGCCAAGGGCCCAGGGCTAGATTTGACGAGCAGTACTTC
clone_size: NA
j_call: TRBJ2-7
v_call: TRBV4-2
d_call: NA

cdr3_aa: CASSDPRDRVNPYEQYF
cdr3_nt: TGTGCCAGCAGTGACCCCCGGGACAGAGTAAACCCCTACGAGCAGTACTTC
clone_size: NA
j_call: TRBJ2-7
v_call: TRBV28
d_call: TRBD1

cdr3_aa: CAIRGFGTGDYEQYF
cdr3_nt: TGTGCCATCCGGGGTTTCGGGACGGGGGACTACGAGCAGTACTTC
clone_size: NA
j_call: TRBJ2-7
v_call: TRBV10-3
d_call: NA

cdr3_aa: CASSVAPGYYEQYF
cdr3_nt: TGTGCCAGCAGCGTAGCACCAGGGTACTACGAGCAGTACTTC
clone_size: NA
j_call: TRBJ2-7
v_call: TRBV9
d_call: NA

cdr3_aa: CASRRSSGSTEAFF
cdr3_nt: TGTGCCAGTAGACGCAGTAGCGGGAGCACTGAAGCTTTCTTT
clone_size: NA
j_call: TRBJ1-1
v_call: TRBV19
d_call: NA

cdr3_aa: CASSTYYEQFF
cdr3_nt: TGCGCCAGCAGTACCTACTATGAGCAGTTCTTC
clone_size: once
j_call: TRBJ2-1
v_call: TRBV5-1
d_call: NA

cdr3_aa: CASSPGGTGGYEQYF
cdr3_nt: TGTGCCAGCAGTCCTGGGGGGACAGGGGGATACGAGCAGTACTTC
clone_size: NA
j_call: TRBJ2-7
v_call: TRBV28
d_call: TRBD1

cdr3_aa: CASSRGTENTEAFF
cdr3_nt: TGTGCCAGCAGCCGAGGGACTGAGAACACTGAAGCTTTCTTT
clone_size: NA
j_call: TRBJ1-1
v_call: TRBV6-5
d_call: NA

cdr3_aa: CATQGPYGELFF
cdr3_nt: TGTGCTACACAGGGTCCGTACGGGGAGCTGTTTTTT
clone_size: NA
j_call: TRBJ2-2
v_call: TRBV28
d_call: NA

cdr3_aa: CASSLPGQTTEAFF
cdr3_nt: TGCGCCAGCAGCTTGCCGGGACAGACCACTGAAGCTTTCTTT
clone_size: NA
j_call: TRBJ1-1
v_call: TRBV5-1
d_call: TRBD1

cdr3_aa: CASSYGLALGINEQYF
cdr3_nt: TGTGCCAGCAGTTATGGACTAGCCCTAGGCATAAACGAGCAGTACTTC
clone_size: NA
j_call: TRBJ2-7
v_call: TRBV6-6
d_call: TRBD2

cdr3_aa: CASSGGEGRTSGNTIYF
cdr3_nt: TGTGCCAGCAGCGGGGGGGAGGGCAGGACTTCTGGAAACACCATATATTTT
clone_size: NA
j_call: TRBJ1-3
v_call: TRBV9
d_call: NA

cdr3_aa: CASSQGTSGSYNEQFF
cdr3_nt: TGTGCCAGCAGTCAAGGGACTAGCGGGTCCTACAATGAGCAGTTCTTC
clone_size: NA
j_call: TRBJ2-1
v_call: TRBV28
d_call: TRBD2

cdr3_aa: CASSLLPSGSSYNEQFF
cdr3_nt: TGTGCCAGCAGCTTACTCCCCAGCGGGAGCTCCTACAATGAGCAGTTCTTC
clone_size: NA
j_call: TRBJ2-1
v_call: TRBV11-3
d_call: TRBD2

cdr3_aa: CASSLVAWETQYF
cdr3_nt: TGTGCCAGCAGCTTAGTAGCCTGGGAGACCCAGTACTTC
clone_size: NA
j_call: TRBJ2-5
v_call: TRBV11-2
d_call: NA

cdr3_aa: CASNTQAGDYYEQYF
cdr3_nt: TGTGCCAGCAACACTCAGGCAGGGGACTACTACGAGCAGTACTTC
clone_size: NA
j_call: TRBJ2-7
v_call: TRBV7-9
d_call: NA